The entry that follows covers one T cell receptor beta chain sequence. Its specificity is not known. Unique molecular identifiers were affixed to single, distinct cDNA molecules. TCRdb re-called the 5' RACE reads through MiXCR, storing one row per CDR3 protein. The sample holds roughly 29,000 distinct CDR3 sequences; about 5% are singletons and the top ten take around 10%. V was cut by 0 bases and J by 1 base, with 7 bases left in between. CDR3 length: 15 residues. The germline V gene has CDR1 SNHLY and CDR2 FYNNEI. The sample belongs to a study of early T cells in non-severe SARS-CoV-2 infection. Study information: The sequenced material was bulk RNA from unsorted whole blood, and its chains were unpaired. General study findings and limits: Using VDJdb, the matching emphasized anti-spike CD8 responses while missing private and CD4 specificities.

This clonotype originated in an adult who was a healthcare worker with PCR-confirmed SARS-CoV-2 infection or an uninfected control (not recorded which). The gene calls are TRBV2 and TRBJ2-4; D call uncertain. The sequencing sample was made of whole blood. The CDR3, as DNA: TGTGCCAGCAGTGAAGCGCTTCCGGCCAAAAACATTCAGTACTTC. Its translation is CASSEALPAKNIQYF.